Listed below are T cell receptor beta chains from one sample, sequenced in a study of T cells after yellow fever vaccination. TCRdb independently ran MiXCR on the 5' RACE reads; one entry per CDR3 protein. The table lists some 200,000 distinct CDR3 sequences, approximately 3% of them singletons. Specimen: CD4+ T cells sorted from PBMCs, collected 10 days after the yellow fever booster vaccination. All receptors derive from a young man who received the YFV17D yellow fever vaccine. CDR3s include the opening cysteine and the closing phenylalanine or tryptophan. D genes are given only for firm matches. Some rows have no size entry. The others give once, few or many, or a class for an expanded clone.

d_call clone_size j_call cdr3_length v_call cdr3_aa cdr3_nt
- - TRBJ2-5 11 TRBV12-5 CASGYRRPQYF TGTGCTAGTGGCTACCGTCGTCCCCAGTACTTC
- many TRBJ2-5 12 TRBV2 CAVQGSWETQYF TGTGCCGTACAGGGATCTTGGGAGACCCAGTACTTC
TRBD2 many TRBJ2-5 17 TRBV20-1 CSARDFGQRGAQETQYF TGCAGTGCTAGAGATTTTGGCCAGCGGGGGGCCCAAGAGACCCAGTACTTC
- many TRBJ2-3 13 TRBV5-1 CASSSNAQDTQYF TGCGCCAGCAGCTCCAACGCTCAGGATACGCAGTATTTT
- many TRBJ2-5 13 TRBV7-8 CASSSRLKETQYF TGTGCCAGCAGCTCCAGACTGAAAGAGACCCAGTACTTC
- many TRBJ2-5 13 TRBV11-2 CASSSWGGETQYF TGTGCCAGCAGCTCGTGGGGCGGAGAGACCCAGTACTTC
TRBD2 - TRBJ2-5 16 TRBV15 CATSRDRLAGVETQYF TGTGCCACCAGCAGAGACAGGCTAGCGGGGGTAGAGACCCAGTACTTC
TRBD1 few TRBJ1-5 17 TRBV18 CASSATGTGYSNQPQHF TGTGCCAGCTCCGCGACAGGGACGGGATATAGCAATCAGCCCCAGCATTTT
- - TRBJ2-4 14 TRBV7-2 CASSQWGGQNIQYF TGTGCCAGCAGCCAGTGGGGGGGGCAGAACATTCAGTACTTC
- many TRBJ2-2 19 TRBV4-3 CASSQDPGGGTDITGELFF TGCGCCAGCAGCCAAGATCCAGGGGGGGGTACAGACATCACCGGGGAGCTGTTTTTT
TRBD1 few TRBJ2-5 13 TRBV12-3/TRBV12-4 CASSLGQPLTQYF TGTGCCAGCAGCCTGGGACAGCCTTTGACCCAGTACTTC
TRBD1 many TRBJ1-1 14 TRBV20-1 CSARRRTGWDQAFF TGCAGTGCTAGACGCAGGACAGGTTGGGATCAAGCTTTCTTT
- few TRBJ1-2 12 TRBV7-7 CANGNKGDGYTF TGTGCCAACGGTAACAAGGGAGATGGCTACACCTTC
- many TRBJ2-2 13 TRBV7-7 CASSQTRPGELFF TGTGCCAGCAGTCAAACTAGACCCGGGGAGCTGTTTTTT
- many TRBJ2-1 12 TRBV11-2 CASSYQGYEQFF TGTGCCAGCAGCTACCAAGGGTATGAGCAGTTCTTC
TRBD2 - TRBJ2-7 14 TRBV6-2/TRBV6-3 CASSYLAGTYEQYF TGTGCCAGCAGTTACCTAGCGGGGACCTACGAGCAGTACTTC
TRBD1 few TRBJ2-3 17 TRBV6-5 CASSSDREPSSTDTQYF TGTGCCAGCAGCTCGGACAGGGAGCCTTCAAGCACAGATACGCAGTATTTT
- - TRBJ1-6 13 TRBV7-2 CASSTTSISPLHF TGTGCCAGCAGCACCACCTCAATTTCACCCCTCCACTTT
- many TRBJ2-3 15 TRBV7-6 CASSLIGGSTDTQYF TGTGCCAGCAGCTTAATAGGGGGTAGCACAGATACGCAGTATTTT
- many TRBJ2-7 13 TRBV20-1 CSARDGQSLQQYF TGCAGTGCTAGAGACGGTCAGAGTCTTCAGCAGTACTTC
- many TRBJ2-6 16 TRBV7-9 CASSLYRSSGANVLTF TGTGCCAGCAGCTTATACAGAAGCTCTGGGGCCAACGTCCTGACTTTC
TRBD1 - TRBJ1-5 13 TRBV20-1 CSARVDRDQPQHF TGCAGTGCTAGAGTGGACAGGGATCAGCCCCAGCATTTT
- many TRBJ1-4 14 TRBV20-1 CSAREAGAYEKLFF TGCAGTGCTAGAGAAGCAGGCGCCTATGAAAAACTGTTTTTT
- - TRBJ1-1 12 TRBV28 CATSWGNTEAFF TGTGCCACCTCGTGGGGGAACACTGAAGCTTTCTTT
- many TRBJ1-1 15 TRBV7-2 CASSSREWQGTEAFF TGTGCCAGCAGCTCCAGGGAGTGGCAGGGCACTGAAGCTTTCTTT
TRBD2 - TRBJ2-3 12 TRBV20-1 CSAGGTSDTQYF TGCAGTGCGGGGGGGACTTCAGATACGCAGTATTTT
- few TRBJ2-2 11 TRBV30 CAWSGTGELFF TGTGCCTGGAGCGGGACCGGGGAGCTGTTTTTT
- many TRBJ1-5 15 TRBV4-3 CASSQGWSVGQPQHF TGCGCCAGCAGCCAAGGCTGGTCTGTCGGTCAGCCCCAGCATTTT
- - TRBJ1-6 12 TRBV20-1 CSPWVPDGNLHF TGCAGCCCCTGGGTTCCCGATGGCAACCTCCACTTT
- few TRBJ2-5 14 TRBV18 CASSPTGTQETQYF TGTGCCAGCTCACCTACCGGGACCCAAGAGACCCAGTACTTC
TRBD1 few TRBJ1-2 16 TRBV6-5 CASNPGQGFLVYGYTF TGTGCCAGCAATCCGGGACAGGGGTTCCTCGTTTATGGCTACACCTTC
- many TRBJ2-5 12 TRBV7-3 CASGRMGETQYF TGTGCCAGCGGACGGATGGGGGAGACCCAGTACTTC
- few TRBJ2-6 15 TRBV12-3/TRBV12-4 CASRAGATGANVLTF TGTGCCAGCAGAGCAGGGGCGACAGGGGCCAACGTCCTGACTTTC
- many TRBJ2-7 15 TRBV11-2 CASSYRYRARYEQYF TGTGCCAGCAGCTACAGATACAGGGCACGTTACGAGCAGTACTTC
- many TRBJ2-1 13 TRBV7-8 CASSLDRLNEQFF TGTGCCAGCAGCTTAGACAGGTTAAATGAGCAGTTCTTC
- many TRBJ2-2 16 TRBV5-1 CASTPPPYTLPGELFF TGCGCCAGCACGCCGCCCCCGTACACCCTACCCGGGGAGCTGTTTTTT
- - TRBJ2-7 16 TRBV25-1 CASSEKNRRATYEQYF TGTGCCAGCAGTGAAAAAAACAGACGAGCAACCTACGAGCAGTACTTC
- - TRBJ2-5 13 TRBV12-3/TRBV12-4 CASSLLGRETQYF TGTGCCAGCAGTTTATTAGGGAGAGAGACCCAGTACTTC
- many TRBJ1-2 13 TRBV20-1 CSARQESGYGYTF TGCAGTGCTAGACAGGAGTCCGGCTATGGCTACACCTTC
TRBD1 - TRBJ1-2 15 TRBV7-8 CASTQGEAEGYGYTF TGTGCCAGCACCCAGGGGGAGGCCGAGGGCTATGGCTACACCTTC
TRBD1 - TRBJ1-2 11 TRBV20-1 CSARGQLGYTF TGCAGTGCTAGGGGACAGCTTGGCTACACCTTC
- many TRBJ2-1 15 TRBV5-1 CASSLTDYSYNEQFF TGCGCCAGCAGCTTGACAGATTACTCCTACAATGAGCAGTTCTTC
TRBD2 many TRBJ2-1 18 TRBV27 CASSTYGTQTSGGATQFF TGTGCCAGCAGCACCTACGGGACGCAGACTAGCGGGGGGGCCACGCAGTTCTTC
- many TRBJ2-5 15 TRBV24-1 CATSEEGPGEGGQYF TGTGCCACCAGTGAGGAGGGACCAGGAGAAGGCGGCCAGTACTTC
TRBD1 many TRBJ2-7 15 TRBV12-3/TRBV12-4 CASSWTGKGSYEQYF TGTGCCAGCAGTTGGACAGGGAAAGGGTCCTACGAGCAGTACTTC